This T cell receptor (beta chain) was captured by sequencing in a study of T cell responses to AZD1222 COVID-19 vaccine. The overall study: It was second doses at about 4 or about 12 weeks that were pooled.

Study results and caveats: Targeting of unmutated variant regions was reportedly seen in nearly half of spike-specific TCRs. Among vaccine-associated CD4 TCRs, coverage spanned spike, with dominance at 160-218 and 743-854. With two AZD1222 doses given, Spike-specific TCR breadth and depth both rose.

Germline values: CDR1 SGHDT, CDR2 YYEEEE. The CDR3 is 14 residues long. V lost 1 base and J 6 bases, leaving 12 bases between the germline ends. The method was immunoSEQ multiplex PCR; TCRdb's version includes in-frame clones alone and lacks a portion of them. Of roughly 86,000 clones listed, approximately 90% are singletons. In the case of this clone: Its antigen is unidentified.

V is TRBV5-6 and J is TRBJ2-3; TRBD2 might be the D (6 bases). Source: peripheral blood, taken on day 0 of AZD1222 vaccination. This receptor was identified in an adult in good health. CDR3 in DNA: TGTGCCAGCAGCTTGTCGGGACTTTCCGATACGCAGTATTTT. Encoded protein: CASSLSGLSDTQYF.